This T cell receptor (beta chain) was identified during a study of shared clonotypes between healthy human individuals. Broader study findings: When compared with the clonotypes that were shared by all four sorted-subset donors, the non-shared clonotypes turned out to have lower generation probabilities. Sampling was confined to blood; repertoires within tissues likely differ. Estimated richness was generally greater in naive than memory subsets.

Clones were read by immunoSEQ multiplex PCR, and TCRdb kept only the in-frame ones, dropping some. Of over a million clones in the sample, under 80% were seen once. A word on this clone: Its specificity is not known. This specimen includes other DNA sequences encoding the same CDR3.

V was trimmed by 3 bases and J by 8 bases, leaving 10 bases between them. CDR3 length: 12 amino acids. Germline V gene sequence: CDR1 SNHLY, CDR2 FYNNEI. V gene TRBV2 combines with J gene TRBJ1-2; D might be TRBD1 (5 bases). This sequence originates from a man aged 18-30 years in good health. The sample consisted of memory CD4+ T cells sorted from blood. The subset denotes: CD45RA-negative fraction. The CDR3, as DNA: TGTGCCAGCAGTGACTTGGGGGTCGGCTACACCTTC. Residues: CASSDLGVGYTF.